The present T cell receptor (beta chain) was sequenced within a study of blood T cell repertoires in COVID-19. Overall study context: COVID-19 samples, acute and convalescent, were from the United States, Italy and Spain. T cells, B-cell-depleted T cells, or PBMCs supplied cDNA or gDNA.

Per the authors' pipeline: It was from reference gene primer amplification that nucleated cell counts were estimated. The method was immunoSEQ multiplex PCR; TCRdb's version includes in-frame clones alone and lacks a portion of them. The V and J calls and clone size come from that table; D and trimming were worked out from the DNA. In the table there are nearly 80,000 clones, about four fifths of which are singletons. CDR3 length: 16 residues. Germline values: CDR1 LGHDT, CDR2 YNNKEL (reference sequence). V trimming: 3 bases; J trimming: 8 bases; junction bases outside the gene matches: 8. The receptor's source is a woman between 70 and 85 years old with acute or convalescent COVID-19. The sample was peripheral blood. The chain employs TRBV3-1 (or the pseudogene TRBV3-2) and TRBJ2-1, with TRBD2 identical over 12 bases. The chain's CDR3 is CASSQRLAGDVDEQFF. As DNA, the CDR3 is TGTGCCAGCAGCCAGAGACTAGCGGGAGATGTCGATGAGCAGTTCTTC.